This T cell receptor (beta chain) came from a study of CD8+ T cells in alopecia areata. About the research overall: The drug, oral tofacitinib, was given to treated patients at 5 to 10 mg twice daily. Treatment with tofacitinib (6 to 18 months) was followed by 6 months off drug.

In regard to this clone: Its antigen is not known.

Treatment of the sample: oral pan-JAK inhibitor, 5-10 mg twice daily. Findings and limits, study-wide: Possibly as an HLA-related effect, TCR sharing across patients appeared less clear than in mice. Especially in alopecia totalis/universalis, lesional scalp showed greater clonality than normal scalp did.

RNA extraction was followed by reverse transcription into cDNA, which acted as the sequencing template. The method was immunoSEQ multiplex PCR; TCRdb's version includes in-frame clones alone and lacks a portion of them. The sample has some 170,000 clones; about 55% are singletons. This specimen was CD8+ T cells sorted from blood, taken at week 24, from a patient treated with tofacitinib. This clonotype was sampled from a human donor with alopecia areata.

CDR3 sequence: CASSLDGREGTEAFF. CDR3 DNA sequence: TGTGCCAGCAGCTTGGACGGCAGGGAAGGCACTGAAGCTTTCTTT. The chain recombines TRBV7-2 with TRBJ1-1, with D perhaps TRBD1 (5 bases). CDR3 length: 15 residues. The V gene lost 3 bases and the J gene lost 4 bases, with 15 bases spanning the gap. Germline V gene data show CDR1 as SGHTA and CDR2 as FQGNSA.